Described below is a single T cell receptor beta chain sequence and its context. Methods used by the authors: From reference gene primer amplification, estimates of nucleated cell counts were derived. The data were produced by immunoSEQ multiplex PCR, yet TCRdb's version contains in-frame clones alone and is incomplete. V, J and clone size are those of that table, while D and trimming were read from the DNA. Of about 170,000 clones listed, less than 90% are singletons. The data derive from a study of blood T cell repertoires in COVID-19. This CDR3 spans 14 amino acids. J was trimmed by 12 bases and V by 3 bases; bases with no gene match: 11. CDR1 and CDR2 (germline): SGHTA, FQGNSA.

Sequenced material: PBMCs or T cells enriched from blood (not recorded which). The source is a woman aged 45-59 years who had recovered from COVID-19. The chain combines TRBV7-2 with TRBJ1-2, with 9 positions matching TRBD1. CDR3 amino acids: CASSLEGQGGVHTF. In DNA form, the CDR3 reads TGTGCCAGCAGCTTGGAGGGACAGGGCGGAGTTCACACCTTC. Using reference TRBV7-2 and TRBJ1-2 for the parts outside the CDR3, the full variable domain is GAGVSQSPSNKVTEKGKDVELRCDPISGHTALYWYRQSLGQGLEFLIYFQGNSAPDKSGLPSDRFSAERTGGSVSTLTIQRTQQEDSAVYLCASSLEGQGGVHTFGSGTRLTVV.